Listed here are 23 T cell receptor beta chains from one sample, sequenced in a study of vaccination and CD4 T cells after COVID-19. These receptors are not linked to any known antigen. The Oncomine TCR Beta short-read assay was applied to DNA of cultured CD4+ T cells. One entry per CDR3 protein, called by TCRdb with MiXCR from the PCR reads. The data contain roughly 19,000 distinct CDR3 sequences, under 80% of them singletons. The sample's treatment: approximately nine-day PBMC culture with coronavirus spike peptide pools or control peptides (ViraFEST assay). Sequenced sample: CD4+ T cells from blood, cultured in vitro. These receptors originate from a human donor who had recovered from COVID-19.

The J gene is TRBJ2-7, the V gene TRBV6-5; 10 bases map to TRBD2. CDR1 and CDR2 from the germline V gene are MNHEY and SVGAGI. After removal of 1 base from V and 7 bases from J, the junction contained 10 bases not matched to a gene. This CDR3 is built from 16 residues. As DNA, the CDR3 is TGTGCCAGCAGTTACTACCCCAGCGGGAGGGCGGGGGAGCAGTACTTC. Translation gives CASSYYPSGRAGEQYF.

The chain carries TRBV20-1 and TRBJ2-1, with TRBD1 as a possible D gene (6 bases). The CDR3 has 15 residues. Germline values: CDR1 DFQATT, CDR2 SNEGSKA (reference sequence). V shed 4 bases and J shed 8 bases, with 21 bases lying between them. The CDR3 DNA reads TGCAGTGCTAAGAGACCCCAGGGGTCGAACGATGAGCAGTTCTTC. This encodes CSAKRPQGSNDEQFF.

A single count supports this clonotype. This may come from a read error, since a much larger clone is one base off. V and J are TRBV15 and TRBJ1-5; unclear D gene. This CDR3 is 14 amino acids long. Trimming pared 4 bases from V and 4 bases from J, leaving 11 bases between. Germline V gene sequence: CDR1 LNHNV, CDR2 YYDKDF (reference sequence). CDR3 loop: CATSKDPENQPQHF. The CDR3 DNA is TGTGCCACCAGCAAAGATCCCGAGAATCAGCCCCAGCATTTT.

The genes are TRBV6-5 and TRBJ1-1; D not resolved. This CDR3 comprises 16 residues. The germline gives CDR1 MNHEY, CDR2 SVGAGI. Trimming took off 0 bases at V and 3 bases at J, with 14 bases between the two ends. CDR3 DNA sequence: TGTGCCAGCAGTTACTCATGGGAGACGGGAGACACTGAAGCTTTCTTT. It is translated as CASSYSWETGDTEAFF.

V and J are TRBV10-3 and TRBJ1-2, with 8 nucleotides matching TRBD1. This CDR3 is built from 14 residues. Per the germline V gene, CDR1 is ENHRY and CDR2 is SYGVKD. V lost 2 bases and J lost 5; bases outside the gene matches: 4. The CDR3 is CAISEGRGLYGYTF. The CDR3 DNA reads TGTGCCATCAGTGAGGGCAGGGGGCTGTATGGCTACACCTTC.

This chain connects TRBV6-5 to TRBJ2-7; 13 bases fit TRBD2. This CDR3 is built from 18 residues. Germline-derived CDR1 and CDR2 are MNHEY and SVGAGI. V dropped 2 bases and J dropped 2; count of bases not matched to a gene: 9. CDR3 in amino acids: CASSYRRTSGSFTYEQYF. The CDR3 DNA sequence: TGTGCCAGCAGTTACCGCAGGACTAGCGGGAGTTTTACCTACGAGCAGTACTTC.

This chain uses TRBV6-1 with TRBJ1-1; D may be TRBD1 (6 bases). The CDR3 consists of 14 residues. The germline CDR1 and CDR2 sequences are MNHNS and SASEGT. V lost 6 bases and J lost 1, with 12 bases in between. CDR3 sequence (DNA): TGTGCCAGCAGCAGCACAGGGTCGAACACTGAAGCTTTCTTT. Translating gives CASSSTGSNTEAFF.

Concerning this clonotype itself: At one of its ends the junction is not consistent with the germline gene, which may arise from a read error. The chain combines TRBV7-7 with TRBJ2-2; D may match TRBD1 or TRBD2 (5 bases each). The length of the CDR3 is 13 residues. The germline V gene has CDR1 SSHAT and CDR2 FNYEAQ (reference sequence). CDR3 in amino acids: CASSRGVTGELFF. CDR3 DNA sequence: TGTGCTAGCAGCAGAGGGGTTACCGGGGAGCTGTTTTTT.

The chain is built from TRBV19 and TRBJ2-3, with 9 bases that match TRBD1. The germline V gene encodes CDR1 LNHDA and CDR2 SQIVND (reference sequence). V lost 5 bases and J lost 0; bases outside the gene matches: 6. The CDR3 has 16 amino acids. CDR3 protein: CASSPSGTGSTDTQYF. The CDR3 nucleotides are TGTGCCAGTAGTCCTTCCGGGACAGGGAGCACAGATACGCAGTATTTT.

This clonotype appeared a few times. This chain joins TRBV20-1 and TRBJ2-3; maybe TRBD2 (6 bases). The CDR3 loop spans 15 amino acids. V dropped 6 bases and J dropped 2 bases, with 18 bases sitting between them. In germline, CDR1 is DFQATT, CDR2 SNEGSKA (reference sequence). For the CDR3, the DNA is TGCAGTGCCCTTTACTTCGGGAGTAACACAGATACGCAGTATTTT. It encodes CSALYFGSNTDTQYF.

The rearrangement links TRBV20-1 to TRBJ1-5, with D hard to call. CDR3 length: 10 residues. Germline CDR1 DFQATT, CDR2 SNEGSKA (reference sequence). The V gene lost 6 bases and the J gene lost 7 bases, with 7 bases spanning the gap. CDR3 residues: CSAGGQPQHF. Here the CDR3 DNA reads TGCAGTGCAGGTGGGCAGCCCCAGCATTTT.

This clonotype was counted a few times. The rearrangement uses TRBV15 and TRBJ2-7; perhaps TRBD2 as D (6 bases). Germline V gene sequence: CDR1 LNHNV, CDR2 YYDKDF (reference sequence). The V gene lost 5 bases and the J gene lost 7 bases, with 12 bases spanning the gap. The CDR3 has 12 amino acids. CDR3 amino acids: CATSYTRGEQYF. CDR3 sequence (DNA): TGTGCCACCAGCTATACTCGGGGGGAGCAGTACTTC.

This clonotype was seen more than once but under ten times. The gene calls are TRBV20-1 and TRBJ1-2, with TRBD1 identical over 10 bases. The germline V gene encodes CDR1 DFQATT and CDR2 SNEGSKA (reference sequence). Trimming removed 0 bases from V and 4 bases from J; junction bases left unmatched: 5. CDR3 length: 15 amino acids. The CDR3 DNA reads TGCAGTGCTAGAGAAGGGACAGGGGTTACCTATGGCTACACCTTC. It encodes CSAREGTGVTYGYTF.

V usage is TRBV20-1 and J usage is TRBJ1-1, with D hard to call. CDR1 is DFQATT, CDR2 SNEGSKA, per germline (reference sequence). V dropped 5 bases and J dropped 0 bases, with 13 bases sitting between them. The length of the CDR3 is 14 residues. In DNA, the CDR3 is TGCAGTGCTGGCACCAAGCTATTGAACACTGAAGCTTTCTTT. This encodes CSAGTKLLNTEAFF.

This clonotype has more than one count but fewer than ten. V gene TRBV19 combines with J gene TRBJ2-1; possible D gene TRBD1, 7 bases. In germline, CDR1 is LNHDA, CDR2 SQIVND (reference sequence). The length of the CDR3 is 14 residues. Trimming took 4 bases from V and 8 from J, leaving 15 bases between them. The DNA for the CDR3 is TGTGCCAGTAGTACGGAGGGGGCCCAACATGAGCAGTTCTTC. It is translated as CASSTEGAQHEQFF.

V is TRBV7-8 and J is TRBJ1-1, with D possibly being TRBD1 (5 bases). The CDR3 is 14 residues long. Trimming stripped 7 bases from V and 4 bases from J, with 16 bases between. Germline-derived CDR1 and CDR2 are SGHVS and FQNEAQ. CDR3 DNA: TGTGCCAGCACCAGAGGTGTGGGGGGCACTGAAGCTTTCTTT. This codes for CASTRGVGGTEAFF.

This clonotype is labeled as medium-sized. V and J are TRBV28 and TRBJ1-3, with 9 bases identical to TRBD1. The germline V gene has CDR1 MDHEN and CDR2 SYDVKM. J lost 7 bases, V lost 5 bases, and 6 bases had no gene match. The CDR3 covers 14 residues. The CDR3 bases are TGTGCCAGCAGTCCTCCGACAGGGGGGAACACCATATATTTT. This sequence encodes CASSPPTGGNTIYF.

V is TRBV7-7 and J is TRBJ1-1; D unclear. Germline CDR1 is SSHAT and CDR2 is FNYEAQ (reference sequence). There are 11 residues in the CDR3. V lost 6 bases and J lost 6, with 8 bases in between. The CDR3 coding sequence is TGTGCCAGCAGACCAACCCCTGAAGCTTTCTTT. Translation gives CASRPTPEAFF.

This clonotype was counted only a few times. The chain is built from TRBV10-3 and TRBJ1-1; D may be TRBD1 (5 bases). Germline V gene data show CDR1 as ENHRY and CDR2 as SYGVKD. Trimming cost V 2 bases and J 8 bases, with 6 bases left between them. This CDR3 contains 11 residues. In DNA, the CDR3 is TGTGCCATCAGTGAGGCAGGGGAAGCTTTCTTT. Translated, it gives CAISEAGEAFF.

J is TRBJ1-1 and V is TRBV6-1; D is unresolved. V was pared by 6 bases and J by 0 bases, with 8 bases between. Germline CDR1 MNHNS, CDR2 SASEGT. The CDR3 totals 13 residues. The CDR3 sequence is CASRPQMNTEAFF. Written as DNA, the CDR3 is TGTGCCAGCAGGCCGCAGATGAACACTGAAGCTTTCTTT.

The CDR3 is CASSAPGTDTYEQYF. CDR3 DNA sequence: TGTGCCAGCAGTGCCCCCGGGACGGATACCTACGAGCAGTACTTC. The chain has TRBV28 and TRBJ2-7; D may correspond to TRBD1 or TRBD2 (5 bases each). The CDR3 contains 15 residues. The germline V gene encodes CDR1 MDHEN and CDR2 SYDVKM. Trimming cost V 5 bases and J 2 bases, with 16 bases left between them.

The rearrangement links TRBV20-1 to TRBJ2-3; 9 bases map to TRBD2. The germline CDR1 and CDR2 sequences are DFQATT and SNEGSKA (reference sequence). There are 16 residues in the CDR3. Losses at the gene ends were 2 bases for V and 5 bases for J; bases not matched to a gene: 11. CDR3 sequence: CSARLWASGTVDTQYF. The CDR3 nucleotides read TGCAGTGCTAGACTGTGGGCTAGCGGGACTGTAGATACGCAGTATTTT.

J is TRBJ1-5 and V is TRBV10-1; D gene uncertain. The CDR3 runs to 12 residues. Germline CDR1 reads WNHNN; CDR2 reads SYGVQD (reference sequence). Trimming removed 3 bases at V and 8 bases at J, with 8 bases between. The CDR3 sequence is CASSEGLKPQHF. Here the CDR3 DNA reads TGCGCCAGCAGTGAAGGGTTGAAGCCCCAGCATTTT.